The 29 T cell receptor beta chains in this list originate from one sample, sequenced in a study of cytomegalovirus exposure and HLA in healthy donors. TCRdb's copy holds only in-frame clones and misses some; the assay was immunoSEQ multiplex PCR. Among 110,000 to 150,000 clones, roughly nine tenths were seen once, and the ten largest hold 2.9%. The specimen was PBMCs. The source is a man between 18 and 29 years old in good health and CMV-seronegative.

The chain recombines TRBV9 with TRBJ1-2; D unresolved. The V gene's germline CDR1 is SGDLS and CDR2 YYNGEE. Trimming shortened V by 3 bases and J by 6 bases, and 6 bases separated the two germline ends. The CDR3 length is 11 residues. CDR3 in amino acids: CASSDHNGYTF. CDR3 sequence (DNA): TGTGCCAGCAGCGACCACAATGGCTACACCTTC.

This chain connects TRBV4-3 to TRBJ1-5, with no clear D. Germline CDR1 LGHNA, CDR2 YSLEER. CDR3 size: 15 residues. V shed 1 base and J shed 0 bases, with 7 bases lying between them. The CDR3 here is CASSQVFGSNQPQHF. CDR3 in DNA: TGCGCCAGCAGCCAAGTTTTCGGTAGCAATCAGCCCCAGCATTTT.

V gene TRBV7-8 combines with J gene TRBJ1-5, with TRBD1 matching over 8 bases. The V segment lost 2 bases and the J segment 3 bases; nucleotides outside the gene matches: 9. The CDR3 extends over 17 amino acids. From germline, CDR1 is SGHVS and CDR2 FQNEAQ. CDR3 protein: CASSLSDRAVTNQPQHF. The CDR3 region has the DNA TGTGCCAGCAGCTTATCGGACAGGGCCGTGACCAATCAGCCCCAGCATTTT.

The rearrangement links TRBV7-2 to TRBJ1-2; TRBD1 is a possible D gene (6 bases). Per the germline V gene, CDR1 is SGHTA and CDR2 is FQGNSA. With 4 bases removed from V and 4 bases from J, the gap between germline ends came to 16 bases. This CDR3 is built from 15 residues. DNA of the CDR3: TGTGCCAGCAGCTCCTACAGGGCGTTTACCTATGGCTACACCTTC. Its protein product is CASSSYRAFTYGYTF.

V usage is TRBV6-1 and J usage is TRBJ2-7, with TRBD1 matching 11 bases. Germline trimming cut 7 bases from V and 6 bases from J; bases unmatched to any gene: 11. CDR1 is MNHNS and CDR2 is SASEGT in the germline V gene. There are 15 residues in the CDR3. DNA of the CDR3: TGTGCCAGCAACTTACCCGGGACAGGGGGAGGCGAGCAGTACTTC. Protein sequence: CASNLPGTGGGEQYF.

CDR3 region: CASSRQLMNTEAFF. The CDR3 region has the DNA TGTGCCAGCAGTCGACAGCTAATGAACACTGAAGCTTTCTTT. The rearrangement joins TRBV2 to TRBJ1-1; a possible D gene is TRBD1 (5 bases). The V and J ends lost 5 bases and 0 bases respectively, with 10 bases between them. Germline-derived CDR1 and CDR2 are SNHLY and FYNNEI. The CDR3 loop spans 14 amino acids. Full variable domain (remainder filled in from reference TRBV2 and TRBJ1-1): EPEVTQTPSHQVTQMGQEVILRCVPISNHLYFYWYRQILGQKVEFLVSFYNNEISEKSEIFDDQFSVERPDGSNFTLKIRSTKLEDSAMYFCASSRQLMNTEAFFGQGTRLTVV.

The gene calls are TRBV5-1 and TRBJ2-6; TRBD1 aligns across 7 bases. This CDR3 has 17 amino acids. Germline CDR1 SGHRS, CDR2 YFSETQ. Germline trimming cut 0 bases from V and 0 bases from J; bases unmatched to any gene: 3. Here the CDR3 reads CASSLGQGNSGANVLTF. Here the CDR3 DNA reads TGCGCCAGCAGCTTGGGACAGGGAAACTCTGGGGCCAACGTCCTGACTTTC.

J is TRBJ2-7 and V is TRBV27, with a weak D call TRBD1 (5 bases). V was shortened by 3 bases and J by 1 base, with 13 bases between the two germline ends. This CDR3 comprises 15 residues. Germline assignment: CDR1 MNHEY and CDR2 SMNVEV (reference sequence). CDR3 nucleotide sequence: TGTGCCAGCAGTTTTGTCAGGGCGAGGTCCTACGAGCAGTACTTC. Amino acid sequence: CASSFVRARSYEQYF.

In nucleotides, the CDR3 is TGTGCCAGCAGCCTCCCTTTAGCGGGAGGGTCCGACGAGCAGTACTTC. Residues: CASSLPLAGGSDEQYF. V gene TRBV5-4 combines with J gene TRBJ2-7; 11 positions agree with TRBD2. The CDR3 runs to 16 residues. CDR1 is SGHNT, CDR2 YYREEE, per germline (reference sequence). V lost 4 bases, J lost 5 bases, and 11 bases stayed unmatched.

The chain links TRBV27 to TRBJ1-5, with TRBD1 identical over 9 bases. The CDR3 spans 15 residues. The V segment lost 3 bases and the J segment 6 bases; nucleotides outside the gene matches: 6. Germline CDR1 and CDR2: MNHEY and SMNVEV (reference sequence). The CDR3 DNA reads TGTGCCAGCAGTTTTGGGGGACAGGGTGGTCAGCCCCAGCATTTT. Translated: CASSFGGQGGQPQHF.

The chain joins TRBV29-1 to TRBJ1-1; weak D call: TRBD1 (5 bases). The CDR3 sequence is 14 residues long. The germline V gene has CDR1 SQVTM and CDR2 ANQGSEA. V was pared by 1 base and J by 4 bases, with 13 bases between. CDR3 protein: CSVEGGRGSTEAFF. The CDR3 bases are TGCAGCGTTGAAGGAGGGAGGGGTTCCACTGAAGCTTTCTTT. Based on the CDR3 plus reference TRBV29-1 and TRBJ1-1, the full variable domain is SAVISQKPSRDICQRGTSLTIQCQVDSQVTMMFWYRQQPGQSLTLIATANQGSEATYESGFVIDKFPISRPNLTFSTLTVSNMSPEDSSIYLCSVEGGRGSTEAFFGQGTRLTVV.

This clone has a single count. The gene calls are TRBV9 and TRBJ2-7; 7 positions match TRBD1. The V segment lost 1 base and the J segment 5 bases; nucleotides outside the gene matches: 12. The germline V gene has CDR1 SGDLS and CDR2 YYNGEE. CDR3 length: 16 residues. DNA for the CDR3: TGTGCCAGCAGCGTAAGTAGAACAGGGGTAGTACACGAGCAGTACTTC. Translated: CASSVSRTGVVHEQYF.

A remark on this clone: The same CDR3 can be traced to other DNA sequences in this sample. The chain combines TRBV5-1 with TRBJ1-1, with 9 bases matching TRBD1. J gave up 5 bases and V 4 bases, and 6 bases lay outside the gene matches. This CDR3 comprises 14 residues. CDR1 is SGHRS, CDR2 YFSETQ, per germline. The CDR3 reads CASSPGQGGTEAFF. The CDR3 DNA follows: TGCGCCAGCAGCCCGGGACAGGGTGGGACTGAAGCTTTCTTT. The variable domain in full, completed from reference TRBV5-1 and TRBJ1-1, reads KAGVTQTPRYLIKTRGQQVTLSCSPISGHRSVSWYQQTPGQGLQFLFEYFSETQRNKGNFPGRFSGRQFSNSRSEMNVSTLELGDSALYLCASSPGQGGTEAFFGQGTRLTVV.

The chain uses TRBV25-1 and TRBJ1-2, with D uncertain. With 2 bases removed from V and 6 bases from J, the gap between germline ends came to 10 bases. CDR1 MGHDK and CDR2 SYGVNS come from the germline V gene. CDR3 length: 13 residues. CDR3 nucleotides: TGTGCCAGCAGTGAAGGGGAGTGGAATGGCTACACCTTC. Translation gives CASSEGEWNGYTF.

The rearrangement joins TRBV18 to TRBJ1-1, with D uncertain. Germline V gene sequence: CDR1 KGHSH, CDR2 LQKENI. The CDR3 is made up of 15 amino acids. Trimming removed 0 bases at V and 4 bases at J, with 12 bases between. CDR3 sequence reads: CASSPPRMESTEAFF. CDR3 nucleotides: TGTGCCAGCTCACCACCGAGGATGGAATCCACTGAAGCTTTCTTT.

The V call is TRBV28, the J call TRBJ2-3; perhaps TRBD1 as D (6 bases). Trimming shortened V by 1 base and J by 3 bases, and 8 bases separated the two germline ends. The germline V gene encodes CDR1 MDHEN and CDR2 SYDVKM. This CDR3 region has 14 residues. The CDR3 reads CASSLFRGTDTQYF. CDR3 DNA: TGTGCCAGCAGTTTATTCAGGGGAACAGATACGCAGTATTTT. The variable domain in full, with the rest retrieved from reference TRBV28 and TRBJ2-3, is DVKVTQSSRYLVKRTGEKVFLECVQDMDHENMFWYRQDPGLGLRLIYFSYDVKMKEKGDIPEGYSVSREKKERFSLILESASTNQTSMYLCASSLFRGTDTQYFGPGTRLTVL.

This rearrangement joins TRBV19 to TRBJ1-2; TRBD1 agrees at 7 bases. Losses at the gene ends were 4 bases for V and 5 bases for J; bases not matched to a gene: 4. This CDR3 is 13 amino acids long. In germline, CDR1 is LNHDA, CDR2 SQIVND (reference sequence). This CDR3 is CASSNSGQYGYTF. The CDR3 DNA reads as TGTGCCAGTAGTAACTCGGGACAGTATGGCTACACCTTC.

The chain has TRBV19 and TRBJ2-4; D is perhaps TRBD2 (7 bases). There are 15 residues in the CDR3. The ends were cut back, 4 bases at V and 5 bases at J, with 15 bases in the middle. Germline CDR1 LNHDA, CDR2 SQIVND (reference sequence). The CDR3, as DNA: TGTGCCAGTAGTAGTCACGGGGGGCTGGAAAACATTCAGTACTTC. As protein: CASSSHGGLENIQYF.

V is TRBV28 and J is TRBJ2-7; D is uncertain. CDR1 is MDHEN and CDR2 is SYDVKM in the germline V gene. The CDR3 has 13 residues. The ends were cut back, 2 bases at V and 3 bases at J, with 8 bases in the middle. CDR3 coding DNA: TGTGCCAGCAGTTTACCCCAATTCTACGAGCAGTACTTC. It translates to CASSLPQFYEQYF.

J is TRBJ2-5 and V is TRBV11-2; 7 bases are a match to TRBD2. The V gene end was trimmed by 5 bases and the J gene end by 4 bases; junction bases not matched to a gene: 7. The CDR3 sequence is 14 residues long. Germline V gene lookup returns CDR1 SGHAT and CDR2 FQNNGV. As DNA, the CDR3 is TGTGCCAGCAGCCCCCCCGGGGGGAGAGAGACCCAGTACTTC. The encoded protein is CASSPPGGRETQYF. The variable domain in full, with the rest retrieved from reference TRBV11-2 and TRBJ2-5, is EAGVAQSPRYKIIEKRQSVAFWCNPISGHATLYWYQQILGQGPKLLIQFQNNGVVDDSQLPKDRFSAERLKGVDSTLKIQPAKLEDSAVYLCASSPPGGRETQYFGPGTRLLVL.

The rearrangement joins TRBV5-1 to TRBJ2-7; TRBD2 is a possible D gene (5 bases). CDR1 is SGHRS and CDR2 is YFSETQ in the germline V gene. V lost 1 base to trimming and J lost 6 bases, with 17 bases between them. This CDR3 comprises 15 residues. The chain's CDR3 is CASSLTMSLRGEQYF. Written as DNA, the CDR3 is TGCGCCAGCAGCTTGACTATGTCCCTTCGGGGCGAGCAGTACTTC.

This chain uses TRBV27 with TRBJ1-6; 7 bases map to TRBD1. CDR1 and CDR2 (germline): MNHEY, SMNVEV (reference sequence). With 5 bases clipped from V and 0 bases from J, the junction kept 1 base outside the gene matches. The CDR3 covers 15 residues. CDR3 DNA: TGTGCCAGCAGTGACAGGGACTCCTATAATTCACCCCTCCACTTT. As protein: CASSDRDSYNSPLHF.

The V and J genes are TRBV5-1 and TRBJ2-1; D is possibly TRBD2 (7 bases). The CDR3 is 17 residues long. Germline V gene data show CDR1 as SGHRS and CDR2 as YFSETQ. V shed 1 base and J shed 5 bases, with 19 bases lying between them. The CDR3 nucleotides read TGCGCCAGCAGCTTGAGGGGGATAGCGGGTCGTGACAATGAGCAGTTCTTC. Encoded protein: CASSLRGIAGRDNEQFF.

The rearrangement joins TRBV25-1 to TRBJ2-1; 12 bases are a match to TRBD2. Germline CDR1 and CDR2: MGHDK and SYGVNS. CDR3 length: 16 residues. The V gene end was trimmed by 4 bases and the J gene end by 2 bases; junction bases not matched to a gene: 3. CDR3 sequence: CASSGRLAGAYNEQFF. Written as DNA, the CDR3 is TGTGCCAGCAGTGGGCGACTAGCGGGAGCCTACAATGAGCAGTTCTTC.

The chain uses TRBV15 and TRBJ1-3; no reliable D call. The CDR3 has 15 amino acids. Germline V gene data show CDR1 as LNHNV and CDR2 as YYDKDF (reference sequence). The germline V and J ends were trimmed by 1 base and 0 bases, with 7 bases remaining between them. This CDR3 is CATSRASGSGNTIYF. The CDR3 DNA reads TGTGCCACCAGCAGAGCCTCGGGCTCTGGAAACACCATATATTTT.

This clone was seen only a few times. CDR3 in amino acids: CATSRASGRNYGYTF. In DNA form, the CDR3 reads TGTGCCACCAGCAGAGCGTCAGGGAGGAATTATGGCTACACCTTC. The chain recombines TRBV15 with TRBJ1-2, with D maybe TRBD1 (5 bases). Looked up from germline, CDR1 is LNHNV and CDR2 is YYDKDF (reference sequence). Trimming cost V 1 base and J 5 bases, with 14 bases left between them. This CDR3 has 15 amino acids.

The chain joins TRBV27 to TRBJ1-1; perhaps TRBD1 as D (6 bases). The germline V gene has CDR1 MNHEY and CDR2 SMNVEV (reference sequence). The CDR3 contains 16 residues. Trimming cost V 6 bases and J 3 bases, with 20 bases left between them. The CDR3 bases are TGTGCCAGCAGGGTATTATCCACAGGGTTACACACTGAAGCTTTCTTT. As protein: CASRVLSTGLHTEAFF.

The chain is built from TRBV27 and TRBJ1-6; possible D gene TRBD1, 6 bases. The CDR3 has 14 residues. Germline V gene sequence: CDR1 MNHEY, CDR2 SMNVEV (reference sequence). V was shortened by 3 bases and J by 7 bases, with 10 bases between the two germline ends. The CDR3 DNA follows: TGTGCCAGCAGTTTGGGGACAAACAATTCACCCCTCCACTTT. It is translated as CASSLGTNNSPLHF.

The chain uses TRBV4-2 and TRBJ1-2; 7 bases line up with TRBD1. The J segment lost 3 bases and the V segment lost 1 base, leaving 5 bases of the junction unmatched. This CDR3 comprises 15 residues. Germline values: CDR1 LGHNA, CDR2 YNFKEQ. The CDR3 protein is CASSQGQGGDYGYTF. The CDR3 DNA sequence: TGTGCCAGCAGCCAAGGGCAGGGGGGCGACTATGGCTACACCTTC.